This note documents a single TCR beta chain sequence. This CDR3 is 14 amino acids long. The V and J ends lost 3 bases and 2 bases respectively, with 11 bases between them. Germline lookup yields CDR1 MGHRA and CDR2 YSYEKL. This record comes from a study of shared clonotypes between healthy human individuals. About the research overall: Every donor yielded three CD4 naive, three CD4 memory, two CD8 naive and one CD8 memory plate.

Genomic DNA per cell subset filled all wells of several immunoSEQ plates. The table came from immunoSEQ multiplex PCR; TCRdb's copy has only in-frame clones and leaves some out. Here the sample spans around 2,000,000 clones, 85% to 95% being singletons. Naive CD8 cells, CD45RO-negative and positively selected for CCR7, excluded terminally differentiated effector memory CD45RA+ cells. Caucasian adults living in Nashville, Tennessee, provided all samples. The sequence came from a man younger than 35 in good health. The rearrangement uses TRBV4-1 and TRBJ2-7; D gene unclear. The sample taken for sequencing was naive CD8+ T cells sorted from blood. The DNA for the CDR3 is TGCGCCAGCAGCCATCCGGACGGAACCTACGAGCAGTACTTC. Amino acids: CASSHPDGTYEQYF.